What follows are 32 T cell receptor beta chains derived from one specimen sequenced in a study of blood T cell repertoires in COVID-19. The method was immunoSEQ multiplex PCR; TCRdb's version includes in-frame clones alone and lacks a portion of them. This sample has a few hundred thousand clones, with roughly 90% found just once. Sequenced input: peripheral blood. Source of these receptors: a woman aged 25 to 39 with COVID-19, enrolled during active disease.

This rearrangement joins TRBV3-1 (or the pseudogene TRBV3-2) to TRBJ2-7, with D perhaps TRBD2 (6 bases). In germline, CDR1 is LGHDT, CDR2 YNNKEL (reference sequence). V shed 4 bases and J shed 4 bases, with 11 bases lying between them. The length of the CDR3 is 13 residues. CDR3 DNA sequence: TGTGCCAGCAGCCCCACTGGGACTTACGAGCAGTACTTC. Translating it yields CASSPTGTYEQYF.

The chain joins TRBV6-1 to TRBJ1-1, with D hard to call. This CDR3 region has 12 residues. Trimming cost V 2 bases and J 3 bases, with 4 bases left between them. Germline V gene data show CDR1 as MNHNS and CDR2 as SASEGT. The CDR3 coding sequence is TGTGCCAGCAGTGAACGTTACACTGAAGCTTTCTTT. Amino acid sequence: CASSERYTEAFF.

The chain carries TRBV20-1 and TRBJ1-5, with 7 bases matching TRBD1. Germline V gene lookup returns CDR1 DFQATT and CDR2 SNEGSKA (reference sequence). CDR3 length: 15 amino acids. V lost 3 bases to trimming and J lost 5 bases; unmatched junction nucleotides: 10. In nucleotides, the CDR3 is TGCAGTGCTAGTGACCGGGACAGACCTGATCAGCCCCAGCATTTT. Encoded protein: CSASDRDRPDQPQHF.

The chain has TRBV25-1 and TRBJ1-5, with 8 bases matching TRBD1. J gave up 4 bases and V 10 bases, and 6 bases lay outside the gene matches. Germline CDR1 and CDR2: MGHDK and SYGVNS. The CDR3 totals 13 residues. The CDR3 DNA reads as TGTGCCACCCAGGACAGGGATAATCAGCCCCAGCATTTT. Protein sequence: CATQDRDNQPQHF.

V and J are TRBV18 and TRBJ1-1; D unresolved. This CDR3 is built from 15 residues. Trimming removed 1 base at V and 2 bases at J, with 11 bases between. Per germline, CDR1 KGHSH and CDR2 LQKENI. In nucleotides, the CDR3 is TGTGCCAGCTCACCACTACTTACAGCTAACACTGAAGCTTTCTTT. As protein: CASSPLLTANTEAFF.

The gene calls are TRBV3-1 (or the pseudogene TRBV3-2) and TRBJ1-2, with D possibly being TRBD1 (5 bases). The germline V gene encodes CDR1 LGHDT and CDR2 YNNKEL (reference sequence). V shed 4 bases and J shed 3 bases, with 12 bases lying between them. This CDR3 comprises 14 residues. The CDR3 sequence is CASSPRGGDYGYTF. The CDR3 region has the DNA TGTGCCAGCAGCCCTAGGGGAGGGGACTATGGCTACACCTTC.

This clone was picked up one time. The same CDR3 is also encoded by other DNA sequences in this sample. V usage is TRBV12-3 or TRBV12-4 and J usage is TRBJ1-1; tentatively, D is TRBD1 (6 bases). The CDR3 is 13 residues long. V was clipped by 4 bases and J by 1 base, with 7 bases between them. CDR3 nucleotide sequence: TGTGCCAGCAGTTGGACAGAGAACACTGAAGCTTTCTTT. Translated: CASSWTENTEAFF.

The CDR3 region has the DNA TGTGCCAGCAGTCCCCAGTTAGCGGGAGAGTACGAGCAGTACTTC. It is translated as CASSPQLAGEYEQYF. The chain carries TRBV5-5 and TRBJ2-7; 9 bases align to TRBD2. Germline lookup yields CDR1 SGHKS and CDR2 YYEKEE (reference sequence). The CDR3 totals 15 residues. The ends lost 5 bases at V and 4 bases at J; junction bases unmatched: 10.

This sequence joins TRBV7-9 and TRBJ2-3; D is perhaps TRBD1 (5 bases). Trimming took off 1 base at V and 2 bases at J, with 10 bases between the two ends. CDR3 length equals 15 residues. The germline V gene has CDR1 SEHNR and CDR2 FQNEAQ (reference sequence). The CDR3 sequence: CASSLGQGDTDTQYF. The CDR3 DNA reads TGTGCCAGCAGCTTAGGCCAGGGCGACACAGATACGCAGTATTTT. Combining the CDR3 with reference TRBV7-9 and TRBJ2-3 gives the whole variable domain DTGVSQNPRHKITKRGQNVTFRCDPISEHNRLYWYRQTLGQGPEFLTYFQNEAQLEKSRLLSDRFSAERPKGSFSTLEIQRTEQGDSAMYLCASSLGQGDTDTQYFGPGTRLTVL.

V is TRBV7-9 and J is TRBJ2-7; 10 bases fit TRBD2. The V gene end was trimmed by 2 bases and the J gene end by 5 bases; junction bases not matched to a gene: 9. The CDR3 is 16 residues long. Looked up from germline, CDR1 is SEHNR and CDR2 is FQNEAQ (reference sequence). For the CDR3, the DNA is TGTGCCAGCAGCTTACCGAGAGCGGGAGGGGGCGACGAGCAGTACTTC. Amino acid sequence: CASSLPRAGGGDEQYF.

V usage is TRBV5-6 and J usage is TRBJ2-1; possibly TRBD2 for D (6 bases). The germline V gene has CDR1 SGHDT and CDR2 YYEEEE. Between the trimmed V and J ends, which lost 5 bases and 3 bases, there was a span of 12 bases. There are 14 residues in the CDR3. CDR3 protein: CASRPVGGYNEQFF. The CDR3 region has the DNA TGTGCCAGCAGACCTGTGGGGGGCTACAATGAGCAGTTCTTC.

V is TRBV19 and J is TRBJ1-5; 9 nucleotides line up with TRBD1. The V gene end was trimmed by 5 bases and the J gene end by 2 bases; junction bases not matched to a gene: 4. This CDR3 region has 15 residues. The germline V gene encodes CDR1 LNHDA and CDR2 SQIVND (reference sequence). The CDR3 region is CASSQQGAGNQPQHF. Written as DNA, the CDR3 is TGTGCCAGTAGTCAACAGGGGGCCGGCAATCAGCCCCAGCATTTT.

This clone came up once. The rearrangement links TRBV7-3 to TRBJ2-5; the D gene is possibly TRBD1 (6 bases). Germline lookup yields CDR1 SGHTA and CDR2 FQGTGA. The CDR3 is made up of 14 amino acids. The V end was cut by 5 bases, the J end by 2 bases, with 12 bases between. For the CDR3, the DNA is TGTGCCAGCAGCCTGGACAGAGCACAAGAGACCCAGTACTTC. Translated, it gives CASSLDRAQETQYF.

The chain uses TRBV27 and TRBJ2-1; TRBD2 aligns across 11 bases. The CDR3 consists of 18 residues. The ends lost 5 bases at V and 1 base at J; junction bases unmatched: 10. The germline V gene encodes CDR1 MNHEY and CDR2 SMNVEV (reference sequence). The CDR3 loop reads CASSTYGVAGGSYNEQFF. The CDR3 nucleotides read TGTGCCAGCAGTACTTATGGCGTAGCGGGAGGGTCCTACAATGAGCAGTTCTTC.

This clone was detected only once. This chain links TRBV6-5 with TRBJ2-4, with D unresolved. Germline CDR1 and CDR2: MNHEY and SVGAGI. The CDR3 covers 15 residues. V lost 5 bases to trimming and J lost 0 bases, with 11 bases between them. The CDR3 spells CASSPDLLAKNIQYF. CDR3 DNA: TGTGCCAGCAGTCCAGACTTGTTAGCCAAAAACATTCAGTACTTC.

This clone was observed a single time. The chain uses TRBV30 and TRBJ1-5; 11 positions agree with TRBD1. Germline lookup yields CDR1 GTSNPN and CDR2 SVGIG (reference sequence). The CDR3 is 16 residues long. With 3 bases clipped from V and 0 bases from J, the junction kept 4 bases outside the gene matches. This CDR3 is CAWRGTGGNSNQPQHF. The CDR3 DNA sequence: TGTGCCTGGAGGGGGACAGGGGGGAATAGCAATCAGCCCCAGCATTTT.

This chain joins TRBV5-6 and TRBJ2-7, with 7 bases identical to TRBD2. The V gene's germline CDR1 is SGHDT and CDR2 YYEEEE. The CDR3 runs 14 residues. V shed 0 bases, J shed 4 bases, and the junction held 4 bases outside the gene matches. The CDR3 loop is CASSLGRERYEQYF. The CDR3 DNA follows: TGTGCCAGCAGCTTGGGGCGGGAGCGGTACGAGCAGTACTTC. The entire variable domain, with the rest obtained from reference TRBV5-6 and TRBJ2-7, is as follows: DAGVTQSPTHLIKTRGQQVTLRCSPKSGHDTVSWYQQALGQGPQFIFQYYEEEERQRGNFPDRFSGHQFPNYSSELNVNALLLGDSALYLCASSLGRERYEQYFGPGTRLTVT.

This chain joins TRBV2 and TRBJ1-6; tentative D call: TRBD1 (5 bases). The germline V gene encodes CDR1 SNHLY and CDR2 FYNNEI. V was pared by 6 bases and J by 0 bases, with 12 bases between. This CDR3 region has 16 residues. CDR3 in DNA: TGTGCCAGCAGGCAGGACAAGAGCTCCTATAATTCACCCCTCCACTTT. This encodes CASRQDKSSYNSPLHF.

This rearrangement joins TRBV30 to TRBJ2-7; 11 bases line up with TRBD1. With 5 bases clipped from V and 2 bases from J, the junction kept 5 bases outside the gene matches. CDR3 length equals 14 residues. Germline values: CDR1 GTSNPN, CDR2 SVGIG (reference sequence). The CDR3: CAWGPGQGAYEQYF. CDR3 nucleotide sequence: TGTGCCTGGGGACCGGGACAGGGGGCCTACGAGCAGTACTTC. Variable domain in full (rest from reference TRBV30 and TRBJ2-7): SQTIHQWPATLVQPVGSPLSLECTVEGTSNPNLYWYRQAAGRGLQLLFYSVGIGQISSEVPQNLSASRPQDRQFILSSKKLLLSDSGFYLCAWGPGQGAYEQYFGPGTRLTVT.

J is TRBJ1-2 and V is TRBV12-3 or TRBV12-4, with D unresolved. Trimming shortened V by 5 bases and J by 7 bases, and 8 bases separated the two germline ends. This CDR3 has 11 residues. DNA of the CDR3: TGTGCCAGCAGTGGCAGAGGTGGCTACACCTTC. The encoded protein is CASSGRGGYTF.

This clone came up once. The genes are TRBV3-1 (or the pseudogene TRBV3-2) and TRBJ2-5; TRBD2 matches 10 bases. J gave up 5 bases and V 7 bases, and 13 bases lay outside the gene matches. Germline-derived CDR1 and CDR2 are LGHDT and YNNKEL (reference sequence). The CDR3 is 16 amino acids. DNA of the CDR3: TGTGCCAGCACCCAGGAGGGGAGCGGGAGGGGTGAGACCCAGTACTTC. As protein: CASTQEGSGRGETQYF.

The V and J genes are TRBV5-1 and TRBJ2-3, with 13 bases that match TRBD2. The CDR3 loop spans 17 amino acids. J gave up 3 bases and V 0 bases, and 4 bases lay outside the gene matches. The germline gives CDR1 SGHRS, CDR2 YFSETQ. The CDR3 loop reads CASSLERTSGRTDTQYF. The DNA of the CDR3 is TGCGCCAGCAGCTTGGAGCGGACTAGCGGGAGAACAGATACGCAGTATTTT.

This chain's CDR3 is CSVAAGEKDGYTF. The CDR3 coding sequence is TGCAGCGTTGCAGCAGGGGAAAAGGATGGCTACACCTTC. The chain joins TRBV29-1 to TRBJ1-2, with a weak D call TRBD1 (6 bases). The CDR3 length is 13 residues. Deletions cut 4 bases from V and 6 bases from J, with 15 bases between. Germline-derived CDR1 and CDR2 are SQVTM and ANQGSEA.

Here the CDR3 DNA reads TGTGCCAGCAGTGAATACAGGCTCTATGGCTACACCTTC. It translates to CASSEYRLYGYTF. This chain links TRBV6-1 with TRBJ1-2; TRBD1 is a possible D gene (5 bases). The V and J ends lost 2 bases and 4 bases respectively, with 8 bases between them. The CDR3 has 13 amino acids. Germline values: CDR1 MNHNS, CDR2 SASEGT.

V gene TRBV15 combines with J gene TRBJ2-7; the D gene is possibly TRBD1 (7 bases). Germline CDR1 and CDR2: LNHNV and YYDKDF (reference sequence). This CDR3 is 15 amino acids long. V was shortened by 0 bases and J by 6 bases, with 15 bases between the two germline ends. The CDR3 DNA reads TGTGCCACCAGCAGAGACAGGGGGGCAACGGGCGAGCAGTACTTC. This codes for CATSRDRGATGEQYF.

This clone was picked up one time. This chain uses TRBV7-7 with TRBJ2-7; 14 bases are shared with TRBD2. J gave up 4 bases and V 5 bases, and 7 bases lay outside the gene matches. The CDR3 has 16 residues. Germline loops: CDR1 SSHAT, CDR2 FNYEAQ (reference sequence). The CDR3 is CASSPTSGRADYEQYF. The CDR3 coding sequence is TGTGCCAGCAGCCCGACTAGCGGGAGGGCCGATTACGAGCAGTACTTC.

This clone has just one count. The J gene is TRBJ2-1, the V gene TRBV27, with 13 bases fitting TRBD2. In germline, CDR1 is MNHEY, CDR2 SMNVEV (reference sequence). The CDR3 is made up of 15 amino acids. Trimming removed 6 bases from V and 11 bases from J; junction bases left unmatched: 10. The CDR3 here is CASSFGTSGAKKQFF. The CDR3 nucleotides are TGTGCCAGCAGCTTCGGGACTAGCGGGGCGAAAAAGCAGTTCTTC.

The rearrangement uses TRBV2 and TRBJ2-1; TRBD2 aligns across 9 bases. The CDR3 extends over 16 amino acids. V gave up 6 bases and J gave up 4 bases; unmatched junction bases: 10. CDR1 and CDR2 from the germline V gene are SNHLY and FYNNEI. The CDR3 region is CASSQERLAVYNEQFF. The CDR3 coding sequence is TGTGCCAGCAGCCAAGAGAGACTAGCGGTGTACAATGAGCAGTTCTTC. The full variable domain, with the rest looked up from reference TRBV2 and TRBJ2-1, is EPEVTQTPSHQVTQMGQEVILRCVPISNHLYFYWYRQILGQKVEFLVSFYNNEISEKSEIFDDQFSVERPDGSNFTLKIRSTKLEDSAMYFCASSQERLAVYNEQFFGPGTRLTVL.

V gene TRBV5-1 combines with J gene TRBJ2-7; D gene ambiguous. The V end was cut by 1 base, the J end by 2 bases, with 7 bases between. CDR1 is SGHRS and CDR2 is YFSETQ in the germline V gene. The CDR3 has 13 amino acids. The CDR3 DNA reads as TGCGCCAGCAGCTTGCTAGGAACCTACGAGCAGTACTTC. Translating it yields CASSLLGTYEQYF.

This clone was seen a few times. V and J are TRBV5-1 and TRBJ1-2, with 7 bases identical to TRBD1. The CDR3 runs to 15 residues. Germline V gene data show CDR1 as SGHRS and CDR2 as YFSETQ. Trimming at V came to 3 bases and at J to 7 bases, leaving 12 bases not matched to a gene. CDR3 bases: TGCGCCAGCAGCTCGGGACAGTTGCAGGATTTTGGCTACACCTTC. Protein sequence: CASSSGQLQDFGYTF.

The chain recombines TRBV19 with TRBJ1-1; D gene unclear. Germline V lookup: CDR1 LNHDA, CDR2 SQIVND (reference sequence). The V end lost 2 bases, the J end lost 1 base, and 5 bases lay between the germline ends. CDR3 length: 13 residues. The CDR3, as DNA: TGTGCCAGTAGTATAACGCGGAACACTGAAGCTTTCTTT. As protein: CASSITRNTEAFF.

The chain has TRBV19 and TRBJ1-1; D not resolved. There are 11 residues in the CDR3. CDR1 LNHDA and CDR2 SQIVND come from the germline V gene (reference sequence). V shed 5 bases and J shed 8 bases, with 9 bases lying between them. The CDR3 DNA is TGTGCCAGTAGTCCCCAGGCAGAAGCTTTCTTT. It yields the protein CASSPQAEAFF. The entire variable domain, with the rest obtained from reference TRBV19 and TRBJ1-1, is as follows: DGGITQSPKYLFRKEGQNVTLSCEQNLNHDAMYWYRQDPGQGLRLIYYSQIVNDFQKGDIAEGYSVSREKKESFPLTVTSAQKNPTAFYLCASSPQAEAFFGQGTRLTVV.